Only a few counts were recorded for the clone carrying this T cell receptor beta chain. As yet, its antigen is unknown. This record belongs to a study of T cell repertoires in cytomegalovirus infection. Study as a whole: A matching HLA type, together with CMV infection, was signaled by public TCR beta signatures. Study-wide results and caveats: The response measured ex vivo was dominated by TCR beta clonotypes (HLA-C-restricted and CMV-specific).

One entry per CDR3 protein results from TCRdb running MiXCR on the reads. The sample has more than 400,000 distinct CDR3 sequences; approximately 25% are singletons. The CDR3 loop spans 14 amino acids. After removal of 5 bases from V and 8 bases from J, the junction contained 8 bases not matched to a gene. Per the germline V gene, CDR1 is MDHEN and CDR2 is SYDVKM. J is TRBJ1-4 and V is TRBV28, with 7 bases aligning to TRBD1. The specimen sequenced was PBMCs. This clonotype originated in a human donor in good health (CMV status not recorded). Some clones in this sample may be carry-over from other donors' samples. This CDR3 reads CASSPQGFQEKLFF. The CDR3 DNA reads as TGTGCCAGCAGTCCACAGGGGTTCCAGGAAAAACTGTTTTTT.